This T cell receptor (beta chain) stems from a study of T cell responses to AZD1222 COVID-19 vaccine. General observations from the study: At study baseline, merely a handful of AZD1222 recipients were seropositive. Repertoires in all cases were sampled only once the peak T cell response had passed. There were mostly white British donors and more females than males, and clonal diversity was possibly underestimated.

Clones were read by immunoSEQ multiplex PCR, and TCRdb kept only the in-frame ones, dropping some. Of about 27,000 clones listed, approximately 90% were seen once; the top ten hold approximately 8.2%. Analysis merged second doses at about 4 or about 12 weeks. This CDR3 contains 14 residues. With V trimmed by 1 base and J by 3 bases, 3 bases remained unmatched. Per the germline V gene, CDR1 is SQVTM and CDR2 is ANQGSEA. Comments on this clone: Its antigen is currently unknown.

The sequences come from peripheral blood, collected 28 days after the second AZD1222 dose. The chain joins TRBV29-1 to TRBJ1-2; TRBD1 aligns across 9 bases. This receptor was identified in an adult who received the AZD1222 COVID-19 vaccine. The DNA of the CDR3 is TGCAGCGTTGAAGCCAGGACAGGGGACTATGGCTACACCTTC. This codes for CSVEARTGDYGYTF.